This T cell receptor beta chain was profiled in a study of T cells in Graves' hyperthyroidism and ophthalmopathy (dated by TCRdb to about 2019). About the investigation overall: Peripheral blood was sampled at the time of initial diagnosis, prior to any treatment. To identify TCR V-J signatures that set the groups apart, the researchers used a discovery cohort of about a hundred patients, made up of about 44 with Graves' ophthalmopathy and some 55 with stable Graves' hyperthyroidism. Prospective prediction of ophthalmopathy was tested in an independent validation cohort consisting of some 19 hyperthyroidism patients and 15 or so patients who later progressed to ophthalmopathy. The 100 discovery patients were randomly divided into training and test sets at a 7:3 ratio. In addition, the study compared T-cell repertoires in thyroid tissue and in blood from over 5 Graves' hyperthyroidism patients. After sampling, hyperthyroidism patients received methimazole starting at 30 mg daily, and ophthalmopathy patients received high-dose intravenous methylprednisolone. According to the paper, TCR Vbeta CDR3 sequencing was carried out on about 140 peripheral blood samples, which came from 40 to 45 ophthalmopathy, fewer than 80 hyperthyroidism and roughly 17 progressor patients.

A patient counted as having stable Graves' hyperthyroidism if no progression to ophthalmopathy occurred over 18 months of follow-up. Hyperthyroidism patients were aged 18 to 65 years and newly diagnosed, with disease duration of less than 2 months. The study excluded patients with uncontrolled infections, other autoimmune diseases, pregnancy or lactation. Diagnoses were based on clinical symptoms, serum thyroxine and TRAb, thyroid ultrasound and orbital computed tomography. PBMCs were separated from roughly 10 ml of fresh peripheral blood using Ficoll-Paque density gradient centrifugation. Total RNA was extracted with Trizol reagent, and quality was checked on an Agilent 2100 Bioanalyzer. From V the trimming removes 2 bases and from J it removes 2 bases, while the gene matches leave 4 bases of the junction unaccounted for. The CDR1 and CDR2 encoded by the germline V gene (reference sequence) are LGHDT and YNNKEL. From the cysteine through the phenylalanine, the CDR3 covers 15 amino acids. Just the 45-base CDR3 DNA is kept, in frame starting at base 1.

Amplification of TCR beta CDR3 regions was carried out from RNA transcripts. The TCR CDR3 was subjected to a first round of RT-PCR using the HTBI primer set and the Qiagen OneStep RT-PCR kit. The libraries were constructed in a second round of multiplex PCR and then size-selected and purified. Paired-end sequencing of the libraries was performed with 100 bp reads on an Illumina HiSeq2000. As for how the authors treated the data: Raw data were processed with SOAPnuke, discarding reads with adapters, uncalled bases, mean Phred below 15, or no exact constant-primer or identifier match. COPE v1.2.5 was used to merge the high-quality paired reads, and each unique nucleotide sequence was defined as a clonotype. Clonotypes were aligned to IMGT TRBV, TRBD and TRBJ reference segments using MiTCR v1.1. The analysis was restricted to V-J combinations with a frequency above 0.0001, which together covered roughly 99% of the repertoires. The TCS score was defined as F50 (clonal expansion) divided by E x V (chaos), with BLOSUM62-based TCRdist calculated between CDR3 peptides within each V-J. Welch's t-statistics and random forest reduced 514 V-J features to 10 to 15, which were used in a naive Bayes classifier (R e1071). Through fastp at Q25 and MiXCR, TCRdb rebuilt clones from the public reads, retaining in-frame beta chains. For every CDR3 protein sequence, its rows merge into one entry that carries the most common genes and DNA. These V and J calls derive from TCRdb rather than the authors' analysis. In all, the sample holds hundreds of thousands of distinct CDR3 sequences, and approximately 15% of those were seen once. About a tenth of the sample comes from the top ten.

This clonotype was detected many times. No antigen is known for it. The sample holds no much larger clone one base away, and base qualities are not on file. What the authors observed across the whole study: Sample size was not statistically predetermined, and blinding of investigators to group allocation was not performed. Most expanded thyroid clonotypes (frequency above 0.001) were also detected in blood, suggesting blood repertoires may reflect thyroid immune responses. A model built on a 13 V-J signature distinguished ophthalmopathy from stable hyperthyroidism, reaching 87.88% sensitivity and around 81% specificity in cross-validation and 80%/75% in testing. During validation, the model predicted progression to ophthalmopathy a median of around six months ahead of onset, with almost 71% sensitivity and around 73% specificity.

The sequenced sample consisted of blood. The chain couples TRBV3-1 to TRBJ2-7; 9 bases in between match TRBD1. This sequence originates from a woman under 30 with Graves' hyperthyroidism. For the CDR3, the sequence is CASSQPGTGTYEQYF. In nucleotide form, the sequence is TGTGCCAGCAGCCAACCCGGGACAGGGACCTACGAGCAGTACTTC.